The 17 T cell receptor beta chains in this list originate from one sample, sequenced in a study of spatial heterogeneity in lung cancer (dated by TCRdb to between 2018 and 2021). Library prep was done by 5' RACE. The instrument was a NextSeq 500. TCRdb reanalyzed the raw reads on its own, using fastp at Q25 for trimming and MiXCR for clone calling, and kept in-frame beta chains. Rows merge per CDR3 protein into single entries with the most common DNA and genes. Across this sample there are about 47,000 distinct CDR3 sequences, with about 12% seen only once. The ten largest clones take up about 43% of the sample. The time point label, read with the paper, signifies: sample taken at primary tumor resection. Whole RNA extracted from tumor and nontumor lung tissue, or from cryopreserved PBMC samples, was used for TCR sequencing without cell sorting. The sample was PBMCs, taken at surgery. The receptors originated from a female donor with early-stage non-small cell lung cancer.

The sample holds many counts of this clonotype. This rearrangement joins TRBV7-2 to TRBJ2-3; 7 bases map to TRBD2. V shed 0 bases, J shed 6 bases, and the junction held 9 bases outside the gene matches. CDR3 length: 16 amino acids. Germline V gene lookup returns CDR1 SGHTA and CDR2 FQGNSA. The CDR3 spells CASSLAALAVGDTQYF. The CDR3 region has the DNA TGTGCCAGCAGCTTAGCGGCGCTAGCGGTCGGGGATACGCAGTATTTT.

The chain has TRBV7-2 and TRBJ2-7; D uncertain. The germline V gene encodes CDR1 SGHTA and CDR2 FQGNSA. The CDR3 contains 12 residues. V was cut by 0 bases and J by 5 bases, with 5 bases left in between. The CDR3 here is CASSLARHEQYF. For the CDR3, the DNA is TGTGCCAGCAGCTTAGCTAGGCACGAGCAGTACTTC.

The CDR3 nucleotides are TGTGCCAGCAGTTTGCCAGGGTCCTACGAGCAGTACTTC. It yields the protein CASSLPGSYEQYF. V usage is TRBV28 and J usage is TRBJ2-7; D possibly corresponds to TRBD1 (5 bases). The CDR3 has 13 amino acids. In germline, CDR1 is MDHEN, CDR2 SYDVKM. V was shortened by 3 bases and J by 1 base, with 7 bases between the two germline ends. The full variable domain, completed using reference TRBV28 and TRBJ2-7, is DVKVTQSSRYLVKRTGEKVFLECVQDMDHENMFWYRQDPGLGLRLIYFSYDVKMKEKGDIPEGYSVSREKKERFSLILESASTNQTSMYLCASSLPGSYEQYFGPGTRLTVT.

The chain is built from TRBV27 and TRBJ2-2; 12 positions match TRBD2. The CDR3 contains 15 residues. Germline V gene data show CDR1 as MNHEY and CDR2 as SMNVEV (reference sequence). Unmatched junction bases numbered 3, after V lost 5 bases and J lost 5 bases. The CDR3 DNA follows: TGTGCCAGCAGTGCACTAGCGGGGGGAACCGGGGAGCTGTTTTTT. Protein sequence: CASSALAGGTGELFF.

This chain uses TRBV5-1 with TRBJ2-7; tentatively, D is TRBD1 (5 bases). The CDR3 length is 13 residues. Germline CDR1 reads SGHRS; CDR2 reads YFSETQ. Between the trimmed V and J ends, which lost 7 bases and 1 base, there was a span of 12 bases. In DNA form, the CDR3 reads TGCGCCAGCGTACCCGACAGTTCCTACGAGCAGTACTTC. Translating gives CASVPDSSYEQYF.

The V call is TRBV20-1, the J call TRBJ2-7, with D unclear. Per the germline V gene, CDR1 is DFQATT and CDR2 is SNEGSKA (reference sequence). V dropped 6 bases and J dropped 6 bases, with 18 bases sitting between them. CDR3 size: 13 residues. The CDR3 loop is CSARLTTSSEQYF. CDR3 in DNA: TGCAGTGCCCGTCTGACGACCTCTTCCGAGCAGTACTTC.

This clonotype was counted a few times. The V gene is TRBV6-2 or TRBV6-3, the J gene TRBJ2-1; weak D call: TRBD1 (7 bases). The germline V and J ends were trimmed by 0 bases and 4 bases, with 16 bases remaining between them. Looked up from germline, CDR1 is MNHEY and CDR2 is SVGEGT. The CDR3 has 17 residues. The chain's CDR3 is CASSYSAPGGLYNEQFF. Here the CDR3 DNA reads TGTGCCAGCAGTTACTCGGCCCCAGGGGGGCTTTACAATGAGCAGTTCTTC.

The sample holds many counts of this clonotype. The chain is built from TRBV29-1 and TRBJ1-2, with 11 bases aligning to TRBD1. This CDR3 has 14 residues. V lost 3 bases and J lost 8; bases outside the gene matches: 8. Germline CDR1 and CDR2: SQVTM and ANQGSEA. The CDR3 reads CSVDSGTGGEGYTF. The DNA for the CDR3 is TGCAGCGTTGACTCCGGGACAGGGGGTGAGGGCTACACCTTC.

This chain uses TRBV20-1 with TRBJ2-7; D not certain. The V and J ends lost 6 bases and 0 bases respectively, with 9 bases between them. Germline V CDR1 and CDR2: DFQATT, SNEGSKA (reference sequence). CDR3 size: 12 residues. The CDR3 loop reads CSALSVSYEQYF. The CDR3 region has the DNA TGCAGTGCCCTATCGGTCTCCTACGAGCAGTACTTC.

The rearrangement links TRBV7-2 to TRBJ1-1; TRBD1 is a possible D gene (5 bases). V was pared by 0 bases and J by 0 bases, with 20 bases between. CDR3 length: 19 residues. The V gene's germline CDR1 is SGHTA and CDR2 FQGNSA. CDR3 nucleotides: TGTGCCAGCAGCTTAGCTAAAGGGGCCGCAATCGCTGTGAACACTGAAGCTTTCTTT. As protein: CASSLAKGAAIAVNTEAFF.

The sample holds a few counts of this clonotype. The chain couples TRBV20-1 to TRBJ1-6; 7 bases line up with TRBD1. The germline CDR1 and CDR2 sequences are DFQATT and SNEGSKA (reference sequence). The J segment lost 9 bases and the V segment lost 1 base, leaving 9 bases of the junction unmatched. The CDR3 consists of 15 residues. CDR3 DNA: TGCAGTGCTAGAGTCGGACAGGAGAGTGCTTCACCCCTCCACTTT. Translating it yields CSARVGQESASPLHF.

The chain employs TRBV6-5 and TRBJ1-5; no definite D call. CDR3 size: 15 residues. V gave up 5 bases and J gave up 3 bases, with 14 bases separating them. Germline V gene lookup returns CDR1 MNHEY and CDR2 SVGAGI. CDR3 in DNA: TGTGCCAGCAGTGTTGGGATTTCGTTCAATCAGCCCCAGCATTTT. This translates into CASSVGISFNQPQHF.

This clonotype was observed a few times. At one end, the junction sequence differs from germline, possibly due to a read error. The chain joins TRBV7-7 to TRBJ2-5; D is ambiguous. The CDR3 sequence is 13 residues long. Germline values: CDR1 SSHAT, CDR2 FNYEAQ (reference sequence). CDR3 region: CASSAGVIETQYF. The CDR3 DNA is TGTGCTAGCAGCGCTGGGGTAATAGAGACCCAGTACTTC. The variable domain in full, with the rest retrieved from reference TRBV7-7 and TRBJ2-5, is GAGVSQSPRYKVTKRGQDVTLRCDPISSHATLYWYQQALGQGPEFLTYFNYEAQPDKSGLPSDRFSAERPEGSISTLTIQRTEQRDSAMYRCASSAGVIETQYFGPGTRLLVL.

CDR3: CSASTQGLAGRTQYF. CDR3 in DNA: TGCAGTGCTAGCACCCAGGGACTAGCGGGGAGGACCCAGTACTTC. The chain combines TRBV20-1 with TRBJ2-5, with TRBD2 identical over 13 bases. Germline lookup yields CDR1 DFQATT and CDR2 SNEGSKA (reference sequence). The CDR3 runs 15 residues. J was trimmed by 7 bases and V by 3 bases; bases with no gene match: 8.

The chain couples TRBV6-2 or TRBV6-3 to TRBJ2-3; 7 positions match TRBD1. Germline values: CDR1 MNHEY, CDR2 SVGEGT. V was pared by 5 bases and J by 7 bases, with 6 bases of the junction left unmatched. The CDR3 consists of 13 residues. CDR3 amino acids: CASSQDRVHTQYF. DNA for the CDR3: TGTGCCAGCAGTCAAGACAGGGTTCATACGCAGTATTTT.

This clonotype was counted at least ten times. The chain combines TRBV3-1 with TRBJ1-2, with TRBD1 as a possible D gene (5 bases). The CDR3 extends over 13 amino acids. Germline V CDR1 and CDR2: LGHDT, YNNKEL (reference sequence). The V and J ends lost 4 bases and 1 base respectively, with 7 bases between them. In nucleotides, the CDR3 is TGTGCCAGCAGCCCCGGGGGTAACTATGGCTACACCTTC. Residues: CASSPGGNYGYTF. Variable domain in full (rest from reference TRBV3-1 and TRBJ1-2): DTAVSQTPKYLVTQMGNDKSIKCEQNLGHDTMYWYKQDSKKFLKIMFSYNNKELIINETVPNRFSPKSPDKAHLNLHINSLELGDSAVYFCASSPGGNYGYTFGSGTRLTVV.

The rearrangement joins TRBV25-1 to TRBJ1-2; D not resolved. With 6 bases removed from V and 6 bases from J, the gap between germline ends came to 11 bases. Germline CDR1 reads MGHDK; CDR2 reads SYGVNS. This CDR3 region has 12 residues. Written as DNA, the CDR3 is TGTGCCAGCAGCTCAGGTGGCCATGGCTACACCTTC. Protein sequence: CASSSGGHGYTF.